The present T cell receptor (beta chain) was sequenced within a study of T cell responses to AZD1222 COVID-19 vaccine. Across the study: Doses given second, at about 4 or about 12 weeks, were pooled. General study points: Vaccine-associated CD4 TCRs spanned spike, dominant at 160-218 and 743-854.

The repertoire was sequenced with immunoSEQ multiplex PCR; TCRdb's copy has only in-frame clones and lacks some. This sample has more than 60,000 clones, with roughly nine tenths found just once. CDR3 size: 14 residues. V lost 5 bases and J 3 bases, leaving 16 bases between the germline ends. Germline loops: CDR1 GTSNPN, CDR2 SVGIG (reference sequence). A note on this clone: Antigen unknown.

This specimen was peripheral blood, taken on day 0 of AZD1222 vaccination. This TCR was sampled from an adult in good health. The chain employs TRBV30 and TRBJ1-1; a weak D match, TRBD1 (5 bases). CDR3 sequence (DNA): TGTGCCTGGTCGAGACGACGGGGGGACACTGAAGCTTTCTTT. Amino acids: CAWSRRRGDTEAFF.